These T cell receptor beta chains were read from a single sample in a study of OX40 agonist ivuxolimab in advanced cancers. Data came from immunoSEQ multiplex PCR; TCRdb stores just in-frame clones and leaves some out. This sample has more than 60,000 clones; around 80% occur once, and the top ten carry approximately 5%. Sequences were derived from CD4+ or CD8+ T cells sorted from blood, sampled in a trial of the OX40 agonist ivuxolimab. These TCRs come from an adult with an advanced solid tumor such as melanoma, head and neck, liver or kidney cancer. Each CDR3 is given with its conserved first and last residue. A D gene is named only where the DNA matches it firmly. Clone size is stated in some rows and not others, as once, few, many or a class when expanded.

J | D | size | V | DNA | CDR3
TRBJ2-3 | . | . | TRBV7-3 | TGTGCCAGCAGCTCATCAGACAGAGATACGCAGTATTTT | CASSSSDRDTQYF
TRBJ1-1 | . | few | TRBV11-3 | TGTGCCAGCAGCGTAGATGATTGGACGGAGAACACTGAAGCTTTCTTT | CASSVDDWTENTEAFF
TRBJ1-5 | TRBD1 | . | TRBV19 | TGTGCCAGTAGGCGACAGGGGGAGTCTGGCAATCAGCCCCAGCATTTT | CASRRQGESGNQPQHF
TRBJ2-3 | . | . | TRBV7-2 | TGTGCCAGCAGCTTAGCGGTGGGCCTCACAGATACGCAGTATTTT | CASSLAVGLTDTQYF
TRBJ2-7 | . | . | TRBV15 | TGTGCCACCAGCAGAGAAAGTGCCTTGAAACGGGGTTACTACGAGCAGTACTTC | CATSRESALKRGYYEQYF
TRBJ1-6 | . | . | TRBV5-1 | TGCGCCAGCAGCTTGGAGGCGGGTTCCTATAATTCACCCCTCCACTTT | CASSLEAGSYNSPLHF
TRBJ2-7 | . | . | TRBV5-1 | TGCGCCAGCAGCCCCGGGATGCAACCGTATGAGCAGTACTTC | CASSPGMQPYEQYF
TRBJ1-2 | . | . | TRBV5-4 | TGTGCCAGCAGCTCGCCAGGGGACCTAAGCAACTATGGCTACACCTTC | CASSSPGDLSNYGYTF
TRBJ1-2 | TRBD1 | . | TRBV19 | TGTGCCAGTCGAGCTTTTGACGGGACAGGGGAAAACGGCTACACCTTC | CASRAFDGTGENGYTF
TRBJ2-3 | TRBD2 | . | TRBV7-3 | TGTGCCAGCAGCCTTAGACTAGCGGGAGAGTCGGGGGATACGCAGTATTTT | CASSLRLAGESGDTQYF
TRBJ2-2 | TRBD2 | . | TRBV18 | TGTGCCAGCTCACCAGGTCGGCCTAGCGGTGAGGAGCTGTTTTTT | CASSPGRPSGEELFF
TRBJ2-1 | TRBD1 | . | TRBV11-3 | TGTGCCAGCAGCTTAGAGGCCGGGACAGATAATGAGCAGTTCTTC | CASSLEAGTDNEQFF
TRBJ1-2 | . | . | TRBV5-6 | TGTGCCAGCAGCTTCGGAGGGCGGAGAAATAACTATGGCTACACCTTC | CASSFGGRRNNYGYTF
TRBJ1-2 | TRBD1 | few | TRBV5-6 | TGTGCCAGCAGCTCGGGACAGGTCTATGGCTACACCTTC | CASSSGQVYGYTF
TRBJ2-1 | TRBD1 | once | TRBV5-1 | TGCGCCAGCAGCTTAACCCAGGGGGTAATCAATGAGCAGTTCTTC | CASSLTQGVINEQFF